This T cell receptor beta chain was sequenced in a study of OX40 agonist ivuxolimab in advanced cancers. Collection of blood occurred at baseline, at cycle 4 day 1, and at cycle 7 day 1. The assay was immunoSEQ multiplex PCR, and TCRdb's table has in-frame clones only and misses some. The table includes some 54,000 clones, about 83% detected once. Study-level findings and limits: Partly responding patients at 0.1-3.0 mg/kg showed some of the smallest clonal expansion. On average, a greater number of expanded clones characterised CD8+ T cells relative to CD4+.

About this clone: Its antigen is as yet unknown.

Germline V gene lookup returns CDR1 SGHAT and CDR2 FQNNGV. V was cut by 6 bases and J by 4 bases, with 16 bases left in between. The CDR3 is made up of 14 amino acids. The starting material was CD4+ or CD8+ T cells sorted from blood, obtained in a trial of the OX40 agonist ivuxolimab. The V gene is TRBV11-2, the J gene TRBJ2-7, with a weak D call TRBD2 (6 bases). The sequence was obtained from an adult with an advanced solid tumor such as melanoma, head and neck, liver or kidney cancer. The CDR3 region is CASRSLRDGYEQYF. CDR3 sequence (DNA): TGTGCCAGCAGGTCGTTGCGGGATGGTTACGAGCAGTACTTC.